The clone carrying this T cell receptor beta chain was detected ten times or more. The source of the sample is a study of breast tumors, draining lymph nodes, adjacent tissues. From the multiplex PCR reads, TCRdb called clonotypes with MiXCR, one entry per CDR3 protein. Among approximately 100,000 distinct CDR3 sequences listed, 21% were seen once. Breast cancer patients provided tissue from their axillary draining lymph nodes. The junction had 6 bases not matched to a gene; V was cut back by 6 bases and J by 0 bases. Per the germline V gene, CDR1 is MNHEY and CDR2 is SMNVEV (reference sequence). The CDR3 has 15 residues.

The specimen sequenced was axillary lymph node tissue. The chain couples TRBV27 to TRBJ2-7, with 9 bases aligning to TRBD1. This receptor was obtained from a female donor with breast cancer. Some clones in this sample may be carry-over from other donors' samples. In DNA, the CDR3 is TGTGCCAGCAGGAACCCGGGACAGGGCTCCTACGAGCAGTACTTC. Translated, it gives CASRNPGQGSYEQYF.